This T cell receptor (beta chain) was retrieved from a study of radiation and T cells in renal cell carcinoma. Assay used: immunoSEQ multiplex PCR; TCRdb lists only in-frame clones, some missing. The data show more than 60,000 clones, over 80% seen once. Findings of the study overall: From baseline, blood top tumor clonotypes peaked at 2 weeks post-radiation. Pretreatment tumor biopsies were lacking, so baseline clonotypes are unknown.

For this clone: Its matching antigen is unknown.

The CDR3 has 13 amino acids. CDR1 and CDR2 from the germline V gene are SGDLS and YYNGEE. The junction had 8 bases not matched to a gene; V was cut back by 4 bases and J by 10 bases. The time point was: blood 4 weeks post-SBRT, at nephrectomy. Treatment meaning: 15 Gy SBRT to primary tumor, nephrectomy 4 weeks later. Radiation-treated patients gave blood at baseline, week 2 and week 4. The source material was blood, sampled from a patient whose treatment included radiotherapy and nephrectomy. The clonotype was recovered from a woman aged 55-70 years with renal cell carcinoma. The chain joins TRBV9 to TRBJ2-1, with TRBD1 matching over 7 bases. The CDR3, as DNA: TGTGCCAGCAGCCCCAGACAGGGCGCCGAGCAGTTCTTC. Its protein is CASSPRQGAEQFF. Complete variable domain (other parts from reference TRBV9 and TRBJ2-1): DSGVTQTPKHLITATGQRVTLRCSPRSGDLSVYWYQQSLDQGLQFLIQYYNGEERAKGNILERFSAQQFPDLHSELNLSSLELGDSALYFCASSPRQGAEQFFGPGTRLTVL.